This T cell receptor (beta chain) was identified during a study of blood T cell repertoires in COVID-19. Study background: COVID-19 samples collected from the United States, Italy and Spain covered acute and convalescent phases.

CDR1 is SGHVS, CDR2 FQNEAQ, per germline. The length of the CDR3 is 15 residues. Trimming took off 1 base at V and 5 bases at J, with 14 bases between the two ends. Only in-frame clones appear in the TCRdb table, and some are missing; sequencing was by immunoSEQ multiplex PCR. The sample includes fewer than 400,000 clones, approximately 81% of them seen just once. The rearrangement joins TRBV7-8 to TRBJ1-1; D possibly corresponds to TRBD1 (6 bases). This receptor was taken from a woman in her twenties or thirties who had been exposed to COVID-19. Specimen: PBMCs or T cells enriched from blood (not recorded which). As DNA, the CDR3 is TGTGCCAGCAGCTTAGATAGGGGGGGATGGACTGAAGCTTTCTTT. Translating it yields CASSLDRGGWTEAFF.